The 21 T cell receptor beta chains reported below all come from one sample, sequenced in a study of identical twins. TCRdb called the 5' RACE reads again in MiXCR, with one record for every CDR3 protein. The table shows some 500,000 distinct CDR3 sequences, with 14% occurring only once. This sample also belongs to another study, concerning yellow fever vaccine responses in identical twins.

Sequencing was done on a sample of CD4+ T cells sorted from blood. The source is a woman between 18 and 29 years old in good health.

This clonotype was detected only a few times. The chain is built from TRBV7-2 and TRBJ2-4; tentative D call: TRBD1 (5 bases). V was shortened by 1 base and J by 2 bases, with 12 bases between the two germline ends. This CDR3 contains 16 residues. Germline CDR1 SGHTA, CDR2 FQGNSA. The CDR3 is CASSLGRGGTKNIQYF. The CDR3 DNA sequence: TGTGCCAGCAGCTTAGGTAGGGGCGGAACCAAAAACATTCAGTACTTC. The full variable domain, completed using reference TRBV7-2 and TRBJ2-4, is GAGVSQSPSNKVTEKGKDVELRCDPISGHTALYWYRQSLGQGLEFLIYFQGNSAPDKSGLPSDRFSAERTGGSVSTLTIQRTQQEDSAVYLCASSLGRGGTKNIQYFGAGTRLSVL.

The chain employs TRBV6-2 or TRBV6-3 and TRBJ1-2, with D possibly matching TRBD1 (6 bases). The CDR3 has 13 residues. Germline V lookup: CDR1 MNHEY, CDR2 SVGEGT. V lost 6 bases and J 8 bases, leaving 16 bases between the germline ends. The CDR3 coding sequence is TGTGCCAGCAGCCCCGGGCCAGGGGAAGGCTACACCTTC. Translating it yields CASSPGPGEGYTF.

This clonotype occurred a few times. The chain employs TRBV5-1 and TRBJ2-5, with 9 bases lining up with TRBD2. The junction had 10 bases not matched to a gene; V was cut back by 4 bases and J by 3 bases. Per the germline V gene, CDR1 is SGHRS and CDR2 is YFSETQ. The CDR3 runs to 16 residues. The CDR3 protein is CASSPSVASGEETQYF. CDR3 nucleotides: TGCGCCAGCAGCCCCTCCGTCGCTAGCGGGGAAGAGACCCAGTACTTC. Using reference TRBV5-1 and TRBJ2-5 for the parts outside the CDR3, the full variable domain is KAGVTQTPRYLIKTRGQQVTLSCSPISGHRSVSWYQQTPGQGLQFLFEYFSETQRNKGNFPGRFSGRQFSNSRSEMNVSTLELGDSALYLCASSPSVASGEETQYFGPGTRLLVL.

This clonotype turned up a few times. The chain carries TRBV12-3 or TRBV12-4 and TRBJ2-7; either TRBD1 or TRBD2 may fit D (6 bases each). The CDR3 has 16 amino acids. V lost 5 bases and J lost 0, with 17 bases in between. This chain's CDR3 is CASSPPGGGYSYEQYF. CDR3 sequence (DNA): TGTGCCAGCAGTCCCCCCGGGGGCGGCTACTCCTACGAGCAGTACTTC.

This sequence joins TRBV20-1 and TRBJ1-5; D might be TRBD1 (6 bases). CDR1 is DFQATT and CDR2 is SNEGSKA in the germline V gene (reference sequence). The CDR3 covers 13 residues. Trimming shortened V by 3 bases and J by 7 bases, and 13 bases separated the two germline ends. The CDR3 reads CSAREQGKQPQHF. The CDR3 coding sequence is TGCAGTGCTAGGGAACAGGGTAAACAGCCCCAGCATTTT.

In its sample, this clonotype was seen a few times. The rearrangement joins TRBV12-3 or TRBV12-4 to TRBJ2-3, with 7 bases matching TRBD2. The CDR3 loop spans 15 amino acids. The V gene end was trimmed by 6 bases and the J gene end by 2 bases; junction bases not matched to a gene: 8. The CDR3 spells CASRSGTKATDTQYF. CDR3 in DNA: TGTGCCAGCAGATCCGGGACTAAAGCCACAGATACGCAGTATTTT.

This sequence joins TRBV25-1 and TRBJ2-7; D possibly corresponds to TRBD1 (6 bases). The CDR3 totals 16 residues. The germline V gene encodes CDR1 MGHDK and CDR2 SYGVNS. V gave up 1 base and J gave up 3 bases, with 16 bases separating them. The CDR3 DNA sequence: TGTGCCAGCAGTGAATCTGGGTTGGGCAGGGGCTACGAGCAGTACTTC. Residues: CASSESGLGRGYEQYF.

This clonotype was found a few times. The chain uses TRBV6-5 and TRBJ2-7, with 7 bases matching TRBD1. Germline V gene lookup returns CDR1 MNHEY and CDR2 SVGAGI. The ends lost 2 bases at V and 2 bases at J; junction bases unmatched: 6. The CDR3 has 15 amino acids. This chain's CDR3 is CASSYVFDRAYEQYF. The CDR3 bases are TGTGCCAGCAGTTACGTTTTTGACAGGGCCTACGAGCAGTACTTC.

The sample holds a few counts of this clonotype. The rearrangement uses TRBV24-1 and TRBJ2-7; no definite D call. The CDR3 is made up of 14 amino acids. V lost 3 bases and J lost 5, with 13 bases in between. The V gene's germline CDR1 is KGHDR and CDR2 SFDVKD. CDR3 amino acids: CATSDGSKSNEQYF. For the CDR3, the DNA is TGTGCCACCAGTGATGGGTCAAAGTCAAACGAGCAGTACTTC.

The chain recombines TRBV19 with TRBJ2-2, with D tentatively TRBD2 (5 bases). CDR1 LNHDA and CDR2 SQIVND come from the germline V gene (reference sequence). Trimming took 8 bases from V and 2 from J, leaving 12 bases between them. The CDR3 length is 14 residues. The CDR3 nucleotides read TGTGCCAGTCGAGGGCTAGCCAACACCGGGGAGCTGTTTTTT. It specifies CASRGLANTGELFF.

DNA of the CDR3: TGCGCCAGCAGCGCGACAGGGAACAGTGATCAGCCCCAGCATTTT. Translating it yields CASSATGNSDQPQHF. The J gene is TRBJ1-5, the V gene TRBV10-2; 7 bases match TRBD1. This CDR3 spans 15 amino acids. The junction had 10 bases not matched to a gene; V was cut back by 6 bases and J by 5 bases. CDR1 and CDR2 (germline): WSHSY, SAAADI.

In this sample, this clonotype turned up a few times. The CDR3 protein is CSVPVRNFYGYTF. The DNA for the CDR3 is TGCAGTGTACCTGTCCGGAACTTCTATGGCTACACCTTC. The chain links TRBV20-1 to TRBJ1-2, with D uncertain. Trimming took 7 bases from V and 4 from J, leaving 16 bases between them. There are 13 residues in the CDR3. The germline V gene has CDR1 DFQATT and CDR2 SNEGSKA (reference sequence).

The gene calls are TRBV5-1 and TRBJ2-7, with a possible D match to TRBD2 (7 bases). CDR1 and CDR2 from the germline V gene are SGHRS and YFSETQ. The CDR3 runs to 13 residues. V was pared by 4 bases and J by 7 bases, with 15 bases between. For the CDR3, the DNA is TGCGCCAGCAGCGCGGGGGCAGTGCCGGAGCAGTACTTC. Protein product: CASSAGAVPEQYF.

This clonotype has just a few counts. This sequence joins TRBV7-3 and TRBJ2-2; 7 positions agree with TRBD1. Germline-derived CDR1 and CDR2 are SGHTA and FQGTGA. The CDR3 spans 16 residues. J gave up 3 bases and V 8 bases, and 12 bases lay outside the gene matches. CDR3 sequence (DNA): TGTGCCAGCCCAGACCGATCGACAGGGTACACCGGGGAGCTGTTTTTT. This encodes CASPDRSTGYTGELFF.

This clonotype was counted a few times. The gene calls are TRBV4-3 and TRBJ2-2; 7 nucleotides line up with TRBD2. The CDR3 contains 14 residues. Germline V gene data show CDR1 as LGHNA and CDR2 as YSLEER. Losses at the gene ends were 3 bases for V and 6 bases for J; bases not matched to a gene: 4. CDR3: CASSHFSGPGELFF. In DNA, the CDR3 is TGCGCCAGCAGCCATTTTAGCGGGCCCGGGGAGCTGTTTTTT.

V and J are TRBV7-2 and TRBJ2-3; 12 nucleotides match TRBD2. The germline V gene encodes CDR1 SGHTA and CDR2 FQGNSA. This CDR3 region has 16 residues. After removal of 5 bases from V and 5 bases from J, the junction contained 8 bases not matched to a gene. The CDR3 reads CASSPLAGGPIDTQYF. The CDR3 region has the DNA TGTGCCAGCAGCCCTCTAGCGGGAGGGCCTATAGATACGCAGTATTTT.

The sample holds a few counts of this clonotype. CDR3 sequence: CASSAPGQGVNGYTF. In nucleotides, the CDR3 is TGTGCCAGCAGCGCGCCGGGACAGGGGGTCAATGGCTACACCTTC. The J gene is TRBJ1-2, the V gene TRBV28; 11 bases match TRBD1. V lost 6 bases and J lost 6; bases outside the gene matches: 9. This CDR3 has 15 amino acids. CDR1 is MDHEN, CDR2 SYDVKM, per germline.

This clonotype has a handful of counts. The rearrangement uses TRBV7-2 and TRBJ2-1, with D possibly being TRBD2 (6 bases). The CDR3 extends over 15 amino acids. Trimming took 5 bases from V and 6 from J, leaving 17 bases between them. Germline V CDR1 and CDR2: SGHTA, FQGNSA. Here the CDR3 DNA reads TGTGCCAGCAGCCTGCGGGGATATGGTGGCAATGAGCAGTTCTTC. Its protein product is CASSLRGYGGNEQFF.

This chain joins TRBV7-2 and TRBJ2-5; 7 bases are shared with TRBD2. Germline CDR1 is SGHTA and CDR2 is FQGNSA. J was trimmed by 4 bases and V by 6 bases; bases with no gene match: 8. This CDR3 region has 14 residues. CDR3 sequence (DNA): TGTGCCAGCAGTCGGGACTATACGGGAGAGACCCAGTACTTC. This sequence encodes CASSRDYTGETQYF.

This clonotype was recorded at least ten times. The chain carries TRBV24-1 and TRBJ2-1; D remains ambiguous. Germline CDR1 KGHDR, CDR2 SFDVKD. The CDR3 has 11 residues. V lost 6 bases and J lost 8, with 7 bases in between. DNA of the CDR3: TGTGCCACCAGTAGGTTAGATGAGCAGTTCTTC. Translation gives CATSRLDEQFF.

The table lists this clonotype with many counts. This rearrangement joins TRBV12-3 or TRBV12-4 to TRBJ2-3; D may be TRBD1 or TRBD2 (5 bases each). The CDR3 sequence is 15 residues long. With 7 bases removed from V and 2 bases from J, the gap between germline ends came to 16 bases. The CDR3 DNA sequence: TGTGCCAGCAAAGTGGCTAGCAGGGTCACAGATACGCAGTATTTT. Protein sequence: CASKVASRVTDTQYF.